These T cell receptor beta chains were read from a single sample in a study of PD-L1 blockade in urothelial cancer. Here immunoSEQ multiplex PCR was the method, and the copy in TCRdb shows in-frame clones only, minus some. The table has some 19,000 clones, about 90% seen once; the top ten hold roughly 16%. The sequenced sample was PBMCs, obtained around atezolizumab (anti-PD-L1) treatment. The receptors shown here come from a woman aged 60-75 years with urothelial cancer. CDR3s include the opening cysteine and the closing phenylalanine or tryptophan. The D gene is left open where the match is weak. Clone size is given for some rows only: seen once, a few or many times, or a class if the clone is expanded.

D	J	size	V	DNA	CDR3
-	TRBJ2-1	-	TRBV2	TGTGCCAGCAGAGACGGGTGGGAGGTCTACAATGAGCAGTTCTTC	CASRDGWEVYNEQFF
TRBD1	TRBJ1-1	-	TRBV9	TGTGCCAGCAGCGGAACAGGGGGCTTAATGAATGAAGCTTTCTTT	CASSGTGGLMNEAFF
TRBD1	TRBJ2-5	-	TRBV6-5	TGTGCCAGCAGTTACGTGGTGTCAGGGGGAGAGACCCAGTACTTC	CASSYVVSGGETQYF
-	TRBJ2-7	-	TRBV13	TGTGCCAGCAGCCCGCCTTGGGGGGGCAGGTCCTACGAGCAGTACTTC	CASSPPWGGRSYEQYF
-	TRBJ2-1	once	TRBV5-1	TGCGCCAGCAGTTGGGGGCAGGGGACCCATGAGCAGTTCTTC	CASSWGQGTHEQFF
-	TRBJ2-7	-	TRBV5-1	TGCGCCAGCAGCTTGGAAGGGGGAGCTGACTACGAGCAGTACTTC	CASSLEGGADYEQYF
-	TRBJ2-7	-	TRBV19	TGTGCCAGTAGTATCACGCGGGCCAGCTCCTACGAGCAGTACTTC	CASSITRASSYEQYF
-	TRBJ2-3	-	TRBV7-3	TGTGCCAGCAGCTTAAAAGAAGGTGCTGGGCAACCCGGAGATACGCAGTATTTT	CASSLKEGAGQPGDTQYF
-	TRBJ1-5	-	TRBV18	TGTGCCAGCTCAACCGACAGAGATCAGCCCCAGCATTTT	CASSTDRDQPQHF
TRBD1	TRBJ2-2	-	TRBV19	TGTGCCAGTAGCGCCGACAGGGGGCCGTCCGGGGAGCTGTTTTTT	CASSADRGPSGELFF
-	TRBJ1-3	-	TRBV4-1	TGCGCCAGCAGCCAAGGGCGGGGCAGGGCTTCTGGAAACACCATATATTTT	CASSQGRGRASGNTIYF
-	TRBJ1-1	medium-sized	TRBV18	TGTGCCAGCTCCGAGGAACAGGGATTCAATATGAACACTGAAGCTTTCTTT	CASSEEQGFNMNTEAFF
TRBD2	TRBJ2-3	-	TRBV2	TGTGCCAGCAGTTCCCCTCGGGAGGGGGGCACAGATACGCAGTATTTT	CASSSPREGGTDTQYF
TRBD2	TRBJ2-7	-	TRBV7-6	TGTGCCAGCAGCTTAGCCCCTAGCGGGACTACTAACGAGCAGTACTTC	CASSLAPSGTTNEQYF
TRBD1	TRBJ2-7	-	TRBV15	TGTGCCACCAGCAGAACCCTAACAGGGGGTACCTACGAGCAGTACTTC	CATSRTLTGGTYEQYF
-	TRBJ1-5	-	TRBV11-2	TGTGCCAGCAGCTTAGAAGGGACACACCACGGGAGCAATCAGCCCCAGCATTTT	CASSLEGTHHGSNQPQHF